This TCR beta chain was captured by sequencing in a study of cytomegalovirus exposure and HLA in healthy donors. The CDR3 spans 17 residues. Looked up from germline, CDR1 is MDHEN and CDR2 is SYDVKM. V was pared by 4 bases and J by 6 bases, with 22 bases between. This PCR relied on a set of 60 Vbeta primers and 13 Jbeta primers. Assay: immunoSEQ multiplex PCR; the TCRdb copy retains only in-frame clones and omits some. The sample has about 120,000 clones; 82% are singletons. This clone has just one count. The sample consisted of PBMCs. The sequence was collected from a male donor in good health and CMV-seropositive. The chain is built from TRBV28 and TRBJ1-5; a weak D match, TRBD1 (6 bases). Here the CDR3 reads CASSSPGSQGSSQPQHF. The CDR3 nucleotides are TGTGCCAGCAGTTCACCCGGCTCCCAGGGGAGTAGTCAGCCCCAGCATTTT.